This T cell receptor beta chain was documented in a study of blood T cell repertoires in COVID-19 (dated by TCRdb to the early 2020s). In terms of the full investigation: Samples covering the acute and convalescent phases of COVID-19 were provided by collaborators in the United States, Italy and Spain. Samples came from the ongoing ImmuneRACE study (first 160 participants) plus 1,254 subjects from 6 global collaborators. Subjects who had been exposed to COVID-19, were actively infected with it, or had recovered from it provided the deeply sampled blood TCRbeta repertoires that made up the dataset. The repertoires were released in a freely available public database meant as a resource for research on the immune response to SARS-CoV-2. The prospective study material was composed of cDNA or gDNA derived from T cells, B-cell-depleted T cells, or PBMCs. The sample metadata nearly always contained a de-identified subject ID, COVID-19 status, age in years and sex. HLA class I and class II types, where available, came from metadata supplied by the sample provider rather than from assay-based typing.

The paper as a whole reports these results and caveats: How much clinical and demographic metadata was included differed by source and by participant, and the metadata was provided uncurated.

The immunoSEQ Assay, a bias-controlled multiplex PCR, was used to amplify TCRbeta CDR3 regions from genomic DNA. The authors' pipeline ran thus. The number of nucleated cells in each sample was estimated from the amplification of reference gene primers within the assay. To quantify the absolute abundance of each unique TCRbeta CDR3 rearrangement, sequence reads were collapsed and filtered. For each sample, productive Simpson clonality was calculated by taking the square root of Simpson's diversity index across productive rearrangements. Sourced from immuneACCESS, this table was stored by TCRdb with only in-frame sequences that have V and J called. A share of the clones is absent; for the studies checked, an unresolved V gene accounts for under half, and the remainder has no known explanation. V, J and clone size reflect that table, while D and trimming were determined from the DNA. For this sample there are some 260,000 clones; around 85% appear just once. 4% of the sample belongs to the ten largest clones.

Each collaborating institution followed its own protocols to collect whole blood in K2EDTA tubes. Collaborator samples were shipped for TCRbeta analysis as frozen whole blood, isolated PBMCs, or DNA extracted from either sample type. Remarks on this clone: The antigen this receptor binds is unknown. Per-nucleotide qualities are absent, and no much larger clonotype sits a single base away.

The sequencing sample was made of peripheral blood. The receptor was derived from a woman in her thirties or forties with active or convalescent COVID-19.

The DNA sequence is TGTGCCAGCACGAAGGGGGCATTCAATGAGCAGTTCTTC. It is translated as CASTKGAFNEQFF. The sequence links TRBV6-5 to TRBJ2-1; 7 central bases correspond to TRBD1. Trimming accounts for 7 bases at V and 6 bases at J, while the number of junction bases matched to no gene is 6. CDR1 and CDR2, looked up from the germline V gene, are MNHEY and SVGAGI. Spanning cysteine to phenylalanine, the CDR3 consists of 13 amino acids. Solely the CDR3 DNA is kept, with 39 bases framed from the first base.